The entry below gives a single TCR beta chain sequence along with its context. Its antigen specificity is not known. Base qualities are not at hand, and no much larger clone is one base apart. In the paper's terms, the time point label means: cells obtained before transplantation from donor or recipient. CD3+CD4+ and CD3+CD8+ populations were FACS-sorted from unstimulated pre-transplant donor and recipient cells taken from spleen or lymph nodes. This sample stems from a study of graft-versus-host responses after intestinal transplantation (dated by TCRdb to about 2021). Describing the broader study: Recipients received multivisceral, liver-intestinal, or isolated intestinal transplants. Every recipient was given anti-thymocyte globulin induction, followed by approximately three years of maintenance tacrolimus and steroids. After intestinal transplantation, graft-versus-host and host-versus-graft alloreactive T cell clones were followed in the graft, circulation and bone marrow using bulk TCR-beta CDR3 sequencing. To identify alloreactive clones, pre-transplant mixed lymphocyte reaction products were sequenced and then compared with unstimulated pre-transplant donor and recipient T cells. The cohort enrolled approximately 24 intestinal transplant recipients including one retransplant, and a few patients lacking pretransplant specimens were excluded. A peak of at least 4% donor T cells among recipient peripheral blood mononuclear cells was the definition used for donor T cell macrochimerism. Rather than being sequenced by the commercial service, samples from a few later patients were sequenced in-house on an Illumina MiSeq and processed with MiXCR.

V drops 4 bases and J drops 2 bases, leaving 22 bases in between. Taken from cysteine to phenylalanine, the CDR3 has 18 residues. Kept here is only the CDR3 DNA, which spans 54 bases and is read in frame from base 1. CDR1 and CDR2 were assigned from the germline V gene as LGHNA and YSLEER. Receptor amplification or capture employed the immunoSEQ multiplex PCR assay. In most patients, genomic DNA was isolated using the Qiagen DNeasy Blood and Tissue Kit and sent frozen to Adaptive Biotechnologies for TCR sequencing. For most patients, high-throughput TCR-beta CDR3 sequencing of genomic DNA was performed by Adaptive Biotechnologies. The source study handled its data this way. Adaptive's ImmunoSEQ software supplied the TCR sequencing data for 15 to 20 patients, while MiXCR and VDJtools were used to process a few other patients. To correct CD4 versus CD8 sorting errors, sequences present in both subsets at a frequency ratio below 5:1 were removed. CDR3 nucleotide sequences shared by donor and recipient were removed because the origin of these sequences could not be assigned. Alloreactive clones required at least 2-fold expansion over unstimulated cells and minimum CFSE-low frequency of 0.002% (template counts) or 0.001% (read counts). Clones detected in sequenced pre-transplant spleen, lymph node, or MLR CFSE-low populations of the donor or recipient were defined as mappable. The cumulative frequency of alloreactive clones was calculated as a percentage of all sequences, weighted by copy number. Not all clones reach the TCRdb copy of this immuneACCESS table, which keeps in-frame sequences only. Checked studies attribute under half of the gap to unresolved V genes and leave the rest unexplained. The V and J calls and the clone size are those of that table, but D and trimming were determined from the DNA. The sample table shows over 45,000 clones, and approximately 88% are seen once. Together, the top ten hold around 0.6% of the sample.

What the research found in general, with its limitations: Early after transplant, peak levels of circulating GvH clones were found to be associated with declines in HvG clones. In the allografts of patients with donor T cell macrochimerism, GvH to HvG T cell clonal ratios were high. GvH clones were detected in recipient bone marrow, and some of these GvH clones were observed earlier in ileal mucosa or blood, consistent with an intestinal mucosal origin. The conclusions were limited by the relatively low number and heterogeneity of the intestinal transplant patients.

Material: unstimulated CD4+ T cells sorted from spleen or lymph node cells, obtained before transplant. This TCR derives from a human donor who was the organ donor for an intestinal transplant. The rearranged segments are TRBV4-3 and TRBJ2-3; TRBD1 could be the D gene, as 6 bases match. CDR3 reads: CASSLDLPGAGDTDTQYF. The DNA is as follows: TGCGCCAGCAGCCTAGACCTGCCCGGGGCAGGGGACACAGATACGCAGTATTTT.